Following are 8 T cell receptor beta chains from one sample sequenced in a study of T cells in Graves' hyperthyroidism and ophthalmopathy. Amplified TCR beta CDR3 regions came from RNA transcripts. TCR CDR3 underwent first-round RT-PCR with the HTBI primer set. TCRdb re-analysed the multiplex PCR reads in MiXCR, keeping a single row per CDR3 protein. The table includes 450,000 to 500,000 distinct CDR3 sequences, 22% detected once. The source material was blood. The receptor set was obtained from a woman in her seventies with Graves' ophthalmopathy.

This clonotype was seen only a few times. The chain joins TRBV20-1 to TRBJ1-3, with D tentatively TRBD1 (6 bases). The V end was cut by 7 bases, the J end by 2 bases, with 12 bases between. The CDR3 is 13 amino acids. The germline V gene encodes CDR1 DFQATT and CDR2 SNEGSKA (reference sequence). CDR3 in DNA: TGCAGTGGCCTGACAGGAACTGGAAACACCATATATTTT. This encodes CSGLTGTGNTIYF.

Written as DNA, the CDR3 is TGTGCCAGCAGCCGACACAGGGGGCGATCTGGAGAAGCTTTCTTT. Translating gives CASSRHRGRSGEAFF. The genes are TRBV14 and TRBJ1-1, with TRBD1 matching over 9 bases. The length of the CDR3 is 15 residues. Per the germline V gene, CDR1 is SGHDN and CDR2 is FVKESK. V trimming: 4 bases; J trimming: 8 bases; junction bases outside the gene matches: 11.

This clonotype turned up a few times. The chain has TRBV20-1 and TRBJ2-7; D may be TRBD2 (5 bases). Germline CDR1 DFQATT, CDR2 SNEGSKA (reference sequence). The CDR3 loop spans 16 amino acids. V was clipped by 6 bases and J by 0 bases, with 21 bases between them. The CDR3 region is CSARAPISGPSYEQYF. The CDR3 bases are TGCAGTGCCCGAGCCCCGATCAGCGGCCCCTCCTACGAGCAGTACTTC.

The chain has TRBV7-2 and TRBJ2-5; a weak D match, TRBD1 (5 bases). V was clipped by 6 bases and J by 1 base, with 9 bases between them. The CDR3 consists of 13 residues. Germline V lookup: CDR1 SGHTA, CDR2 FQGNSA. The CDR3 DNA is TGTGCCAGCAGAACAGGTATCCAAGAGACCCAGTACTTC. It specifies CASRTGIQETQYF.

This clonotype was seen a few times. The chain joins TRBV28 to TRBJ1-2; 10 bases agree with TRBD1. Looked up from germline, CDR1 is MDHEN and CDR2 is SYDVKM. J gave up 13 bases and V 3 bases, and 14 bases lay outside the gene matches. The CDR3 is made up of 15 amino acids. The CDR3 protein is CASSFRDRGPTKITF. The DNA of the CDR3 is TGTGCCAGCAGTTTTCGGGACAGGGGCCCCACGAAGATCACCTTC.

V and J are TRBV3-1 and TRBJ1-2; D gene uncertain. V was shortened by 0 bases and J by 7 bases, with 6 bases between the two germline ends. The CDR3 is made up of 12 amino acids. In germline, CDR1 is LGHDT, CDR2 YNNKEL (reference sequence). CDR3 loop: CASSQENGGYTF. DNA for the CDR3: TGTGCCAGCAGCCAAGAGAATGGTGGCTACACCTTC.

Notes on this clonotype: A much more abundant neighbour one base away suggests this may be a read error. The rearrangement joins TRBV5-1 to TRBJ1-2; D remains ambiguous. This CDR3 contains 14 residues. The ends were cut back, 4 bases at V and 2 bases at J, with 12 bases in the middle. CDR1 and CDR2 (germline): SGHRS, YFSETQ. The CDR3 nucleotides read TGCGCCAGCAGCCTTGAAGGGCGCAACTATGGCTACACCTTC. This codes for CASSLEGRNYGYTF.

This clonotype occurred many times. The chain employs TRBV27 and TRBJ2-7; D may correspond to TRBD1 or TRBD2 (5 bases each). This CDR3 region has 17 residues. V gave up 0 bases and J gave up 1 base, with 16 bases separating them. Germline-derived CDR1 and CDR2 are MNHEY and SMNVEV (reference sequence). CDR3 bases: TGTGCCAGCAGTTTATCGGGGGTGGGAGTGGAATCCTACGAGCAGTACTTC. Translation gives CASSLSGVGVESYEQYF.